This T cell receptor (beta chain) was recovered during a study of OX40 agonist ivuxolimab in advanced cancers. As for the study more broadly: Ivuxolimab, which targeted the costimulatory receptor OX40 (CD134), was an agonistic, fully human IgG2 monoclonal antibody. Intravenous ivuxolimab was administered to patients every 2 weeks at six dose levels: 0.01, 0.1, 0.3, 1.5, 3 and 10 mg/kg. Among the approximately 54 dose-escalation patients, about 19 had hepatocellular carcinoma, roughly 15 melanoma, 9 renal cell carcinoma and 9 head and neck cancer. A male proportion of around 83% and a mean age of about 60 years, ranging from roughly 23 to 85, were recorded for the dose-escalation cohort. Prior anti-PD-1, anti-PD-L1 or anti-CTLA-4 therapy was permitted, and approximately 39% of dose-escalation patients had received checkpoint inhibitors. Partial responses were achieved by three dose-escalation patients, of whom one had hepatocellular carcinoma and two had cutaneous melanoma. Peripheral TCRbeta sequencing was intended to test whether TCR sequence diversity was altered and clonal T-cell expansion was caused by ivuxolimab. The paper reports the monotherapy dose-escalation portion (N of about 50 patients) of the phase I ivuxolimab trial. The full study reports these points: Low levels of normalized T-cell clonal expansion were also seen in some patients who did not respond. The antigen specificity of the peripheral T cells that underwent clonal expansion was not determined. On average, CD8+ T cells showed more expanded clones than CD4+ T cells after ivuxolimab. In the 0.1-3.0 mg/kg groups, partial responders were among the patients with the lowest normalized peripheral clonal expansion, particularly in CD8+ T cells. Clonal expansion of both CD4+ and CD8+ blood T cells was observed from baseline to week 6 at doses 0.1 to 3.0 mg/kg.

In this sample, this clone turned up once. Its cognate antigen has yet to be identified. Base qualities are not recorded, but no much larger clone differs from it by a single base. Genomic DNA was isolated from the sorted cells so that the TCRbeta CDR3 region could be sequenced. TCRbeta CDR3 regions were sequenced using the immunoSEQ Assay. TCRdb carries this immuneACCESS record with in-frame sequences only. Its versions omit some clonotypes, under half of them owing to an unresolved V gene in the studies checked, with the rest unexplained. Within this sample are some 110,000 clones, with 90% of them counted one time only. The ten largest clones capture approximately 0.49% of the sample. The trial excluded patients who had a history of autoimmune disease or who were on systemic immunosuppression. In every dose cohort, peripheral blood was drawn for TCR sequencing at baseline, cycle 4 day 1, and cycle 7 day 1. Samples were obtained from an open-label, multicenter, first-in-human phase I dose-escalation trial of ivuxolimab. Adults with locally advanced or metastatic head and neck squamous cell, hepatocellular, melanoma or renal cell carcinoma were enrolled in the trial. Before TCR sequencing, CD4+ T cells and CD8+ T cells from peripheral blood were sorted into separate populations.

This receptor was identified in an adult with an advanced solid tumor such as melanoma, head and neck, liver or kidney cancer. The material sequenced was CD4+ or CD8+ T cells sorted from blood, taken in a trial of the OX40 agonist ivuxolimab.

The CDR3 is CASSLGVSGAAETQYF. DNA sequence: TGTGCCAGCAGCTTAGGGGTTAGCGGCGCCGCAGAGACCCAGTACTTC. The chain is assembled from TRBV11-3 and TRBJ2-5; the D gene is possibly TRBD2, with 6 bases matching. The trim is 1 base for V and 4 bases for J, with a gap of 16 bases between the germline ends. The CDR3 starts with the cysteine, ends with the phenylalanine, and has 16 residues. Only the CDR3 portion is preserved as DNA: 48 bases, with reading frame beginning at the first base. Looking up the germline V gene yields CDR1 SGHNT and CDR2 YENEEA.